This T cell receptor beta chain was sequenced during a study of long-term antiretroviral therapy in people with HIV. Study-level findings and limits: Blood sampling spanned 2004 to 2017, possibly under older ART regimens.

This clone was picked up a small number of times. Its antigen is currently unknown. Run at survey level, the immunoSEQ assay was version v3.0. The method was immunoSEQ multiplex PCR; TCRdb's version includes in-frame clones alone and lacks a portion of them. Of 20,000 to 25,000 clones in the sample, 81% were seen once. Trimming pared 0 bases from V and 5 bases from J, leaving 11 bases between. This CDR3 region has 14 residues. Germline-derived CDR1 and CDR2 are SGHNT and YYREEE (reference sequence). V gene TRBV5-4 combines with J gene TRBJ2-5, with D possibly TRBD2 on 6 matching bases. Specimen: unsorted PBMCs, collected 0.1 years before starting antiretroviral therapy. This clonotype originated in a man aged 40-55 years with HIV. The CDR3 region is CASSLAGGRETQYF. CDR3 bases: TGTGCCAGCAGCTTGGCCGGGGGTCGTGAGACCCAGTACTTC.